The entry that follows covers one T cell receptor beta chain sequence. Its antigen is unidentified. These data originate in a study of vaccination and CD4 T cells after COVID-19. The wider study: Four females and six males made up the convalescents, with two Hispanic. Typically, post-vaccine samples were obtained a median approximately 75 days after dose two, within a range of 14 to 241.

This CDR3 contains 13 residues. V dropped 5 bases and J dropped 7 bases, with 12 bases sitting between them. Germline-derived CDR1 and CDR2 are SGHTA and FQGTGA. Treatment described: roughly 10-day PBMC culture with coronavirus spike peptide pools or control peptides (ViraFEST assay). Sequenced with the Oncomine TCR Beta short-read assay was DNA taken from cultured CD4+ T cells. Extraction of genomic DNA was performed on cultured CD4+ T cells. TCRdb reprocessed the PCR reads via MiXCR and lists one record per CDR3 protein. The table has about 12,000 distinct CDR3 sequences, around 50% seen once. This TCR derives from a human donor who had recovered from COVID-19. The chain employs TRBV7-3 and TRBJ1-5; D perhaps matches TRBD1 (5 bases). Material: CD4+ T cells from blood, cultured in vitro. CDR3 in amino acids: CASSPQGDQPQHF. For the CDR3, the DNA is TGTGCCAGCAGCCCCCAGGGAGACCAGCCCCAGCATTTT.